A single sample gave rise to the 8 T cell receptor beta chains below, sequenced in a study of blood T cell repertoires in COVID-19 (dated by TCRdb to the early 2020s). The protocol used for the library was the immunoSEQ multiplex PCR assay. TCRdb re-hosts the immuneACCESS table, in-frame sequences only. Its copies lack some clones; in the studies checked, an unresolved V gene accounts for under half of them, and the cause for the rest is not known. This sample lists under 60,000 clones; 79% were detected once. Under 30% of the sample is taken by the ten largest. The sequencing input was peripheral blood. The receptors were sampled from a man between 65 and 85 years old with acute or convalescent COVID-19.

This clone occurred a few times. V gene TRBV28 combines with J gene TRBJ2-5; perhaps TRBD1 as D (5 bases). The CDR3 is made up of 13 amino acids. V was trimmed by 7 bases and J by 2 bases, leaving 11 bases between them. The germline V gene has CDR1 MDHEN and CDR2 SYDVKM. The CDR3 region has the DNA TGTGCCAGCATGTCGACAGTTCAAGAGACCCAGTACTTC. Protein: CASMSTVQETQYF. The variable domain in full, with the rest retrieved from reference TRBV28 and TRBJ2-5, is DVKVTQSSRYLVKRTGEKVFLECVQDMDHENMFWYRQDPGLGLRLIYFSYDVKMKEKGDIPEGYSVSREKKERFSLILESASTNQTSMYLCASMSTVQETQYFGPGTRLLVL.

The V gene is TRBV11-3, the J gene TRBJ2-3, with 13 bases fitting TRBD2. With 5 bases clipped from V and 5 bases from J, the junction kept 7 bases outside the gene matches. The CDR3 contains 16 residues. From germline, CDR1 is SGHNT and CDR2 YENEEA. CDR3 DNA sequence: TGTGCCAGCAGCCCCGGGACTAGCGGGGACGGAGATACGCAGTATTTT. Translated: CASSPGTSGDGDTQYF.

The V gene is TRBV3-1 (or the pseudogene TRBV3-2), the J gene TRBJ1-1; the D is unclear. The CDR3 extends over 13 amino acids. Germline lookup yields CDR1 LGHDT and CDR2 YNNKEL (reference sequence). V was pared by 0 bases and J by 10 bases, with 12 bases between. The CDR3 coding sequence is TGTGCCAGCAGCCAAGAACGGAGATCTGTAGCTTTCTTT. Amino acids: CASSQERRSVAFF.

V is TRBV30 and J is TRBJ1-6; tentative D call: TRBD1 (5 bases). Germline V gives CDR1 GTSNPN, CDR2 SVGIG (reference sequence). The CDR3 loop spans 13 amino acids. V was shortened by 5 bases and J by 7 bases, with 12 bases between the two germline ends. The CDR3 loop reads CAWEAGGNSPLHF. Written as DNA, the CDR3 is TGTGCCTGGGAAGCGGGGGGGAATTCACCCCTCCACTTT.

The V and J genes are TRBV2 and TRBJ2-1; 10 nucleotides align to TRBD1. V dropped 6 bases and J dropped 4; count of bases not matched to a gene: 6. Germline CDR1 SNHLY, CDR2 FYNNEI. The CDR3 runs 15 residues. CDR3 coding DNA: TGTGCCAGCAGCGTGGGACAGGGGCTGTACAATGAGCAGTTCTTC. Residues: CASSVGQGLYNEQFF.

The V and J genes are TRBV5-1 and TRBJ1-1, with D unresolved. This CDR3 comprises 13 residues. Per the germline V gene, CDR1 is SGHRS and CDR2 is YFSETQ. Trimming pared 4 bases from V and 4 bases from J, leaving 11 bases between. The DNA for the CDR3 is TGCGCCAGCAGCGAGGCGACGGGCACTGAAGCTTTCTTT. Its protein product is CASSEATGTEAFF.

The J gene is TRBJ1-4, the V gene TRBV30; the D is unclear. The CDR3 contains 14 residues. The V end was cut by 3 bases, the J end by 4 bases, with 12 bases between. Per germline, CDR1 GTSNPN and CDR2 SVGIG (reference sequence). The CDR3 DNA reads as TGTGCCTGGAGCGCGGGGAGCCTTAATGAAAAACTGTTTTTT. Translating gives CAWSAGSLNEKLFF.

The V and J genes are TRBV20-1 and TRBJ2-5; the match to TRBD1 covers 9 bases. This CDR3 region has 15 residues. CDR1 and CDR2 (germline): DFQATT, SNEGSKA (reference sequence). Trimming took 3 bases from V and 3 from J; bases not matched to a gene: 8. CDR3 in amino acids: CSASYPGQGKETQYF. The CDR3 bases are TGCAGTGCTAGTTATCCGGGACAGGGAAAAGAGACCCAGTACTTC.